This T cell receptor (beta chain) came from a study of OX40 agonist ivuxolimab in advanced cancers. Trimming at V came to 2 bases and at J to 6 bases, leaving 2 bases not matched to a gene. Germline loops: CDR1 SEHNR, CDR2 FQNEAQ (reference sequence). The CDR3 is made up of 13 amino acids. On this clone itself: Antigen unknown.

The assay was immunoSEQ multiplex PCR, and TCRdb's table has in-frame clones only and misses some. Here the sample spans more than 65,000 clones, around 80% being singletons. Study-wide results and limits: Also present in some nonresponders was a low level of normalized T-cell clonal expansion.

The receptor's source is an adult with an advanced solid tumor such as melanoma, head and neck, liver or kidney cancer. The rearrangement links TRBV7-9 to TRBJ2-7; 9 bases line up with TRBD1. The specimen comprised CD4+ or CD8+ T cells sorted from blood, sampled in a trial of the OX40 agonist ivuxolimab. The CDR3 DNA follows: TGTGCCAGCAGCTTACCGGACAGGGGCGAGCAGTACTTC. Residues: CASSLPDRGEQYF.